The 17 T cell receptor beta chains below come from one sample, sequenced in a study of neurological immune-mediated disorders (dated by TCRdb to the late 2010s). Library construction relied on 5' RACE. The sequencing machine was an Illumina HiSeq 2500. Using fastp at Q25 and MiXCR, TCRdb reprocessed the public reads and kept productive beta chains. Entries that share a CDR3 protein sequence are merged under the most common genes and DNA. For this sample the table gives tens of thousands of distinct CDR3 sequences, of which around 10% were detected only once. The ten top clones hold under 8.5% of the sample. What was sequenced was PBMCs. These receptors were obtained from a woman aged 25-40 years with HTLV-1-associated myelopathy (HAM/TSP).

This clonotype occurred many times. This chain joins TRBV6-5 and TRBJ1-4, with a weak D call TRBD1 (5 bases). The V end lost 4 bases, the J end lost 8 bases, and 14 bases lay between the germline ends. Germline V CDR1 and CDR2: MNHEY, SVGAGI. The CDR3 runs 14 residues. CDR3 sequence reads: CASSSGGMGEKLFF. CDR3 in DNA: TGTGCCAGCAGTTCCGGGGGTATGGGGGAAAAACTGTTTTTT.

The rearrangement joins TRBV29-1 to TRBJ1-5; tentatively, D is TRBD1 (6 bases). The germline V gene has CDR1 SQVTM and CDR2 ANQGSEA. CDR3 length: 17 residues. V was trimmed by 8 bases and J by 3 bases, leaving 26 bases between them. CDR3 in amino acids: CSPPGGGLRSFNQPQHF. The CDR3 DNA reads TGCAGCCCCCCTGGCGGGGGGCTACGCTCATTCAATCAGCCCCAGCATTTT. Full variable domain (remainder filled in from reference TRBV29-1 and TRBJ1-5): SAVISQKPSRDICQRGTSLTIQCQVDSQVTMMFWYRQQPGQSLTLIATANQGSEATYESGFVIDKFPISRPNLTFSTLTVSNMSPEDSSIYLCSPPGGGLRSFNQPQHFGDGTRLSIL.

This clonotype was found many times. CDR3 residues: CSARGNSYEQYF. In DNA, the CDR3 is TGCAGTGCTAGAGGGAACTCCTACGAGCAGTACTTC. V usage is TRBV20-1 and J usage is TRBJ2-7; no firm D call. The CDR3 sequence is 12 residues long. V was shortened by 1 base and J by 0 bases, with 4 bases between the two germline ends. CDR1 and CDR2 (germline): DFQATT, SNEGSKA (reference sequence).

This clonotype was seen many times. The J gene is TRBJ1-6, the V gene TRBV6-1, with 7 bases lining up with TRBD1. The CDR3 consists of 15 residues. V was pared by 0 bases and J by 8 bases, with 4 bases of the junction left unmatched. The germline gives CDR1 MNHNS, CDR2 SASEGT. CDR3 protein: CASSEAARGHSPLHF. The CDR3 bases are TGTGCCAGCAGTGAAGCTGCAAGGGGGCATTCACCCCTCCACTTT.

This clonotype has at least ten counts. The V call is TRBV6-5, the J call TRBJ1-1, with D unresolved. The CDR3 has 16 amino acids. V was pared by 0 bases and J by 1 base, with 12 bases between. Germline V CDR1 and CDR2: MNHEY, SVGAGI. The CDR3 loop is CASSYSGRGTNTEAFF. CDR3 nucleotide sequence: TGTGCCAGCAGTTACTCTGGTCGGGGTACGAACACTGAAGCTTTCTTT.

This clonotype was seen repeatedly, ten times or more. The chain carries TRBV5-1 and TRBJ1-3; no reliable D call. The CDR3 has 15 residues. V was shortened by 4 bases and J by 0 bases, with 11 bases between the two germline ends. Germline CDR1 SGHRS, CDR2 YFSETQ. DNA of the CDR3: TGCGCCAGCAGCGTCGACGGGAGCTCTGGAAACACCATATATTTT. Translation: CASSVDGSSGNTIYF.

This clonotype was counted at least ten times. The chain is built from TRBV7-9 and TRBJ1-2; D not certain. V lost 4 bases and J 8 bases, leaving 14 bases between the germline ends. The CDR3 covers 13 residues. Germline CDR1 SEHNR, CDR2 FQNEAQ (reference sequence). CDR3 in amino acids: CASSWVPPKGYTF. In DNA, the CDR3 is TGTGCCAGCAGCTGGGTACCACCCAAGGGCTACACCTTC. The full variable domain, with the rest looked up from reference TRBV7-9 and TRBJ1-2, is DTGVSQNPRHKITKRGQNVTFRCDPISEHNRLYWYRQTLGQGPEFLTYFQNEAQLEKSRLLSDRFSAERPKGSFSTLEIQRTEQGDSAMYLCASSWVPPKGYTFGSGTRLTVV.

In its sample, this clonotype was seen many times. This rearrangement joins TRBV5-1 to TRBJ2-2; D is uncertain. This CDR3 region has 14 residues. Trimming shortened V by 2 bases and J by 0 bases, and 5 bases separated the two germline ends. From germline, CDR1 is SGHRS and CDR2 YFSETQ. This chain's CDR3 is CASSLLTNTGELFF. In DNA, the CDR3 is TGCGCCAGCAGCTTACTAACGAACACCGGGGAGCTGTTTTTT.

Relative to its sample, this clonotype is medium-sized. The chain carries TRBV4-2 and TRBJ1-1; D unclear. There are 13 residues in the CDR3. V was clipped by 4 bases and J by 0 bases, with 6 bases between them. CDR1 LGHNA and CDR2 YNFKEQ come from the germline V gene. The CDR3 sequence: CASSPALNTEAFF. CDR3 in DNA: TGTGCCAGCAGCCCCGCACTGAACACTGAAGCTTTCTTT.

This clonotype was seen ten or more times. This sequence joins TRBV12-3 or TRBV12-4 and TRBJ1-2; D is possibly TRBD1 (6 bases). The V end lost 1 base, the J end lost 2 bases, and 11 bases lay between the germline ends. This CDR3 is built from 15 residues. The CDR3 region is CASSLVRGPNYGYTF. The CDR3 bases are TGTGCCAGCAGTTTAGTCAGGGGACCCAACTATGGCTACACCTTC.

The chain carries TRBV3-1 and TRBJ2-7; D not resolved. In germline, CDR1 is LGHDT, CDR2 YNNKEL (reference sequence). This CDR3 contains 13 residues. V was shortened by 1 base and J by 8 bases, with 12 bases between the two germline ends. The CDR3 loop is CASSQAASPQQYF. CDR3 bases: TGTGCCAGCAGCCAAGCGGCTAGTCCCCAGCAGTACTTC.

This clonotype was seen ten or more times. The chain employs TRBV20-1 and TRBJ2-4; a possible D gene is TRBD2 (5 bases). Between the trimmed V and J ends, which lost 3 bases and 1 base, there was a span of 16 bases. Looked up from germline, CDR1 is DFQATT and CDR2 is SNEGSKA (reference sequence). The CDR3 is 16 amino acids. The CDR3 region has the DNA TGCAGTGCTAGTGAGGCGGGCACCGGGGCCAAAAACATTCAGTACTTC. It specifies CSASEAGTGAKNIQYF.

This clonotype has at least ten counts. The chain couples TRBV27 to TRBJ2-6, with D uncertain. The CDR3 is 14 amino acids. Trimming stripped 4 bases from V and 4 bases from J, with 8 bases between. Germline V lookup: CDR1 MNHEY, CDR2 SMNVEV (reference sequence). CDR3 residues: CASSSIVGANVLTF. In DNA form, the CDR3 reads TGTGCCAGCAGTTCCATTGTGGGGGCCAACGTCCTGACTTTC.

The rearrangement uses TRBV6-1 and TRBJ2-3, with D unresolved. The CDR3 has 14 residues. Trimming took off 10 bases at V and 1 base at J, with 15 bases between the two ends. Germline CDR1 reads MNHNS; CDR2 reads SASEGT. CDR3 loop: CAIALLGGTDTQYF. The CDR3, as DNA: TGTGCCATCGCCCTCTTAGGAGGCACAGATACGCAGTATTTT.

This clonotype was observed at least ten times. This chain connects TRBV12-3 or TRBV12-4 to TRBJ2-1; 10 bases agree with TRBD2. With 3 bases clipped from V and 7 bases from J, the junction kept 9 bases outside the gene matches. This CDR3 has 16 amino acids. The CDR3 here is CASSFLVSGGGNEQFF. The CDR3 DNA reads TGTGCCAGCAGTTTTTTGGTCAGCGGGGGGGGGAATGAGCAGTTCTTC.

This clonotype was found many times. This chain links TRBV7-6 with TRBJ1-1; 10 nucleotides agree with TRBD1. CDR3 length: 15 residues. V lost 6 bases to trimming and J lost 5 bases; unmatched junction nucleotides: 9. The germline V gene encodes CDR1 SGHVS and CDR2 FNYEAQ. CDR3 in amino acids: CASSPGTGVVTEAFF. In DNA form, the CDR3 reads TGTGCCAGCAGTCCCGGGACAGGGGTTGTGACTGAAGCTTTCTTT.

This clonotype was detected many times. The genes are TRBV5-1 and TRBJ2-2; the D gene is possibly TRBD1 (6 bases). The CDR3 is made up of 15 amino acids. Germline loops: CDR1 SGHRS, CDR2 YFSETQ. With 2 bases removed from V and 6 bases from J, the gap between germline ends came to 14 bases. CDR3 loop: CASSFDLGQSGELFF. DNA for the CDR3: TGCGCCAGCAGCTTCGACCTAGGACAGTCCGGGGAGCTGTTTTTT.